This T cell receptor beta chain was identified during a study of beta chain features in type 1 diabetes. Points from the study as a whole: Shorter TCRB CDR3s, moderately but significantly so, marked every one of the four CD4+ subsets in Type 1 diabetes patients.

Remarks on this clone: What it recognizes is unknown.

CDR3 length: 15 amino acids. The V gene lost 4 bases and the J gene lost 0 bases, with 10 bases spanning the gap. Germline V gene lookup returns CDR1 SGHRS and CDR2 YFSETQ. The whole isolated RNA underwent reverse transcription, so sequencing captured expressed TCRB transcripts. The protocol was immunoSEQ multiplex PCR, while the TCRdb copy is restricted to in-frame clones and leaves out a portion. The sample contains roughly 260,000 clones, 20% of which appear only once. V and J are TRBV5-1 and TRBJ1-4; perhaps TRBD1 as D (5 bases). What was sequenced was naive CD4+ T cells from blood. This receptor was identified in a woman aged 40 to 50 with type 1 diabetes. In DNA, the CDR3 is TGCGCCAGCAGCATGGGGACTTCAACTAATGAAAAACTGTTTTTT. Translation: CASSMGTSTNEKLFF.